The 26 T cell receptor beta chains listed next were all sequenced from one sample in a study of shared clonotypes between healthy human individuals. The protocol was immunoSEQ multiplex PCR, while the TCRdb copy is restricted to in-frame clones and leaves out a portion. This table has over a million clones, 98% appearing once. The sample taken for sequencing was naive CD4+ T cells sorted from blood. Specified subset: CD45RA+ positively selected. The receptor set was obtained from a man under 40 in good health.

V is TRBV7-2 and J is TRBJ2-4; the D gene is possibly TRBD1 (6 bases). Germline-derived CDR1 and CDR2 are SGHTA and FQGNSA. Trimming pared 5 bases from V and 5 bases from J, leaving 13 bases between. This CDR3 comprises 14 residues. CDR3 residues: CASSRTPGENIQYF. For the CDR3, the DNA is TGTGCCAGCAGCCGTACTCCAGGGGAAAACATTCAGTACTTC.

This clone showed up just a few times. The V gene is TRBV6-6, the J gene TRBJ2-7; unclear D gene. This CDR3 has 12 residues. Trimming left V 6 bases short and J 6 bases short, with 12 bases between. Germline values: CDR1 MNHNY, CDR2 SVGAGI (reference sequence). The CDR3 region is CASSGSIVEQYF. In DNA, the CDR3 is TGTGCCAGCAGCGGCTCGATCGTCGAGCAGTACTTC.

The rearrangement links TRBV28 to TRBJ2-1, with 11 bases matching TRBD1. This CDR3 has 16 residues. Trimming removed 4 bases from V and 0 bases from J; junction bases left unmatched: 2. From germline, CDR1 is MDHEN and CDR2 SYDVKM. The CDR3 DNA reads TGTGCCAGCAGTTACGGACAGGGGGCCTCCTACAATGAGCAGTTCTTC. This encodes CASSYGQGASYNEQFF. Looking up the rest from reference TRBV28 and TRBJ2-1 gives the full variable domain: DVKVTQSSRYLVKRTGEKVFLECVQDMDHENMFWYRQDPGLGLRLIYFSYDVKMKEKGDIPEGYSVSREKKERFSLILESASTNQTSMYLCASSYGQGASYNEQFFGPGTRLTVL.

To note about this clone: At the DNA level, this CDR3 is encoded by other sequences in the same sample as well. The chain is built from TRBV5-1 and TRBJ2-7; 7 positions agree with TRBD1. The CDR3 is 13 residues long. The V gene's germline CDR1 is SGHRS and CDR2 YFSETQ. V lost 2 bases to trimming and J lost 3 bases; unmatched junction nucleotides: 2. The CDR3 here is CASSLRQGYEQYF. The DNA for the CDR3 is TGCGCCAGCAGCTTAAGACAGGGCTACGAGCAGTACTTC. Variable domain in full (rest from reference TRBV5-1 and TRBJ2-7): KAGVTQTPRYLIKTRGQQVTLSCSPISGHRSVSWYQQTPGQGLQFLFEYFSETQRNKGNFPGRFSGRQFSNSRSEMNVSTLELGDSALYLCASSLRQGYEQYFGPGTRLTVT.

The rearrangement links TRBV2 to TRBJ2-2, with 7 bases matching TRBD1. With 5 bases clipped from V and 6 bases from J, the junction kept 3 bases outside the gene matches. Per the germline V gene, CDR1 is SNHLY and CDR2 is FYNNEI. The CDR3 contains 13 residues. CDR3 sequence: CASSNTGAGELFF. Here the CDR3 DNA reads TGTGCCAGCAGTAACACAGGGGCCGGGGAGCTGTTTTTT.

This chain links TRBV5-1 with TRBJ2-1; TRBD2 might be the D (6 bases). With 7 bases removed from V and 3 bases from J, the gap between germline ends came to 20 bases. Germline V gene data show CDR1 as SGHRS and CDR2 as YFSETQ. There are 16 residues in the CDR3. The CDR3 loop reads CASSGALAINYNEQFF. In DNA, the CDR3 is TGCGCCAGCTCTGGGGCACTAGCCATAAACTACAATGAGCAGTTCTTC.

In DNA form, the CDR3 reads TGTGCCAGCAGCTTGAATGGGGGCTCTGGCTACACCTTC. It yields the protein CASSLNGGSGYTF. V gene TRBV5-6 combines with J gene TRBJ1-2, with a tentative D call TRBD1 (6 bases). The germline gives CDR1 SGHDT, CDR2 YYEEEE. Deletions cut 1 base from V and 7 bases from J, with 11 bases between. CDR3 length equals 13 residues.

The chain uses TRBV18 and TRBJ1-2; 7 bases line up with TRBD1. Germline V gene data show CDR1 as KGHSH and CDR2 as LQKENI. There are 17 residues in the CDR3. The junction had 8 bases not matched to a gene; V was cut back by 1 base and J by 0 bases. The CDR3 bases are TGTGCCAGCTCACCACTCGACAGGGCGCCTGCTAACTATGGCTACACCTTC. Its translation is CASSPLDRAPANYGYTF. The variable domain in full, with the rest retrieved from reference TRBV18 and TRBJ1-2, is NAGVMQNPRHLVRRRGQEARLRCSPMKGHSHVYWYRQLPEEGLKFMVYLQKENIIDESGMPKERFSAEFPKEGPSILRIQQVVRGDSAAYFCASSPLDRAPANYGYTFGSGTRLTVV.

This clone was seen a single time. The same CDR3 also results from other DNA sequences found in this sample. The chain couples TRBV10-3 to TRBJ2-7; the D gene is possibly TRBD2 (6 bases). The CDR3 spans 14 residues. V shed 4 bases and J shed 0 bases, with 10 bases lying between them. Germline-derived CDR1 and CDR2 are ENHRY and SYGVKD. The CDR3 reads CAISAGVSSYEQYF. For the CDR3, the DNA is TGTGCCATCAGTGCGGGGGTCAGCTCCTACGAGCAGTACTTC.

The table lists this clone with a count of one. This chain joins TRBV19 and TRBJ2-5; no definite D call. In germline, CDR1 is LNHDA, CDR2 SQIVND (reference sequence). This CDR3 region has 16 residues. V lost 1 base, J lost 2 bases, and 14 bases lay in between. Here the CDR3 DNA reads TGTGCCAGTAGTATAGTTTCAGGCCTGACACAAGAGACCCAGTACTTC. As protein: CASSIVSGLTQETQYF.

This clone turned up a few times. The sample holds other DNA sequences that translate to the same CDR3. The rearrangement joins TRBV5-1 to TRBJ2-3; the match to TRBD2 covers 7 bases. The CDR3 length is 14 residues. Germline values: CDR1 SGHRS, CDR2 YFSETQ. Trimming took 0 bases from V and 4 from J; bases not matched to a gene: 2. In DNA, the CDR3 is TGCGCCAGCAGCTTGGTGGCGGGAGCAGATACGCAGTATTTT. Its protein is CASSLVAGADTQYF.

Only one count was recorded for this clone. The chain recombines TRBV5-1 with TRBJ2-7, with 9 nucleotides matching TRBD2. This CDR3 comprises 15 residues. Germline CDR1 and CDR2: SGHRS and YFSETQ. With 4 bases clipped from V and 7 bases from J, the junction kept 12 bases outside the gene matches. The DNA of the CDR3 is TGCGCCAGCAGCCTGAGCGGGGGGCGCGCGGGAGAGCAGTACTTC. It codes for CASSLSGGRAGEQYF.

Here the CDR3 DNA reads TGTGCCAGCAGCCTAATGGAACCCGGGACAGGGGGAGGCTACACCTTC. As protein: CASSLMEPGTGGGYTF. The chain joins TRBV7-2 to TRBJ1-2; 11 bases agree with TRBD1. The germline V gene has CDR1 SGHTA and CDR2 FQGNSA. This CDR3 is 16 amino acids long. J was trimmed by 8 bases and V by 5 bases; bases with no gene match: 13.

The V and J genes are TRBV15 and TRBJ2-4; tentatively, D is TRBD1 (6 bases). Trimming took 1 base from V and 5 from J, leaving 12 bases between them. Germline V gene sequence: CDR1 LNHNV, CDR2 YYDKDF (reference sequence). This CDR3 is 15 amino acids long. The CDR3 sequence: CATSRGDRFENIQYF. The CDR3 bases are TGTGCCACCAGCAGAGGAGACAGGTTTGAAAACATTCAGTACTTC.

The chain joins TRBV5-6 to TRBJ2-1; TRBD2 aligns across 9 bases. With V trimmed by 4 bases and J by 9 bases, 8 bases remained unmatched. The CDR3 sequence is 14 residues long. CDR1 is SGHDT and CDR2 is YYEEEE in the germline V gene. CDR3 residues: CASSQGTSLGEQFF. In DNA, the CDR3 is TGTGCCAGCAGCCAAGGGACTAGCCTCGGTGAGCAGTTCTTC.

This sequence joins TRBV7-2 and TRBJ2-7; TRBD2 aligns across 7 bases. Trimming took 5 bases from V and 2 from J; bases not matched to a gene: 6. CDR3 size: 14 residues. Germline values: CDR1 SGHTA, CDR2 FQGNSA. CDR3 sequence reads: CASSGREGAYEQYF. In DNA form, the CDR3 reads TGTGCCAGCAGCGGGAGGGAGGGAGCCTACGAGCAGTACTTC.

The chain uses TRBV5-1 and TRBJ1-1; D is undetermined. Deletions cut 0 bases from V and 6 bases from J, with 12 bases between. This CDR3 has 14 amino acids. The germline gives CDR1 SGHRS, CDR2 YFSETQ. The CDR3 region has the DNA TGCGCCAGCAGCTTGGAGGTAGGGCGCGCTGAAGCTTTCTTT. Protein sequence: CASSLEVGRAEAFF.

The chain recombines TRBV4-1 with TRBJ2-3; 10 bases agree with TRBD2. The length of the CDR3 is 18 residues. V was pared by 3 bases and J by 2 bases, with 11 bases of the junction left unmatched. Germline V gene data show CDR1 as MGHRA and CDR2 as YSYEKL. In nucleotides, the CDR3 is TGCGCCAGCAGCCAGTCCCCTTTACTAGCGGGGCCCACAGATACGCAGTATTTT. Translation gives CASSQSPLLAGPTDTQYF.

CDR3 DNA: TGTGCCAGCAGTGCAGGGCCGACGACTCCCTACGAGCAGTACTTC. Residues: CASSAGPTTPYEQYF. This chain joins TRBV5-4 and TRBJ2-7; perhaps TRBD1 as D (5 bases). Germline assignment: CDR1 SGHNT and CDR2 YYREEE (reference sequence). This CDR3 comprises 15 residues. Trimming stripped 5 bases from V and 2 bases from J, with 17 bases between.

The chain employs TRBV10-3 and TRBJ2-7; 8 bases line up with TRBD1. The CDR3 sequence is 16 residues long. Germline V lookup: CDR1 ENHRY, CDR2 SYGVKD. The V and J ends lost 8 bases and 4 bases, in that order; junction bases with no gene match: 16. CDR3 sequence reads: CAIGIPEDRVKYEQYF. In DNA form, the CDR3 reads TGTGCCATCGGAATCCCCGAGGACAGGGTAAAGTACGAGCAGTACTTC.

This clone was seen once. The CDR3 region has the DNA TGCAGCGTTGAACGGCAGCCACTTTCGGAGACCCAGTACTTC. This codes for CSVERQPLSETQYF. V is TRBV29-1 and J is TRBJ2-5, with D unclear. The CDR3 is 14 amino acids. Trimming took off 2 bases at V and 5 bases at J, with 15 bases between the two ends. Germline-derived CDR1 and CDR2 are SQVTM and ANQGSEA. The complete variable domain, with remaining parts taken from reference TRBV29-1 and TRBJ2-5, reads SAVISQKPSRDICQRGTSLTIQCQVDSQVTMMFWYRQQPGQSLTLIATANQGSEATYESGFVIDKFPISRPNLTFSTLTVSNMSPEDSSIYLCSVERQPLSETQYFGPGTRLLVL.

V gene TRBV6-1 combines with J gene TRBJ2-7, with D possibly TRBD1 on 6 matching bases. CDR3 size: 15 residues. The germline CDR1 and CDR2 sequences are MNHNS and SASEGT. Trimming cost V 3 bases and J 7 bases, with 19 bases left between them. The CDR3 DNA sequence: TGTGCCAGCAGTGATAGTAGTCAGGGGCCGCGGGAGCAGTACTTC. It specifies CASSDSSQGPREQYF.

The rearrangement joins TRBV28 to TRBJ2-3, with 11 bases lining up with TRBD1. This CDR3 has 15 amino acids. V lost 7 bases to trimming and J lost 4 bases; unmatched junction nucleotides: 7. CDR1 is MDHEN, CDR2 SYDVKM, per germline. This CDR3 reads CASTGGDRGADTQYF. CDR3 DNA: TGTGCCAGCACAGGGGGGGACAGGGGGGCAGATACGCAGTATTTT.

V and J are TRBV7-8 and TRBJ2-5; weak D call: TRBD2 (7 bases). CDR3 length equals 16 residues. The germline V and J ends were trimmed by 7 bases and 4 bases, with 22 bases remaining between them. Germline V gene lookup returns CDR1 SGHVS and CDR2 FQNEAQ. The CDR3 sequence is CASNLNGKGGGETQYF. The CDR3 DNA reads TGTGCCAGCAACCTAAACGGGAAGGGAGGGGGAGAGACCCAGTACTTC.

This chain joins TRBV4-3 and TRBJ1-2, with 8 bases aligning to TRBD1. Germline CDR1 and CDR2: LGHNA and YSLEER. The CDR3 has 17 amino acids. With V trimmed by 2 bases and J by 0 bases, 8 bases remained unmatched. The CDR3 here is CASSQRLGQGANYGYTF. Here the CDR3 DNA reads TGCGCCAGCAGCCAAAGACTTGGACAGGGAGCTAACTATGGCTACACCTTC.

The V gene is TRBV5-1, the J gene TRBJ1-1, with 12 bases aligning to TRBD1. Germline CDR1 and CDR2: SGHRS and YFSETQ. The CDR3 is made up of 16 amino acids. Trimming removed 1 base from V and 5 bases from J; junction bases left unmatched: 6. CDR3 nucleotide sequence: TGCGCCAGCAGCTTGCAGGGACAGGGGGCCTGGACTGAAGCTTTCTTT. Protein sequence: CASSLQGQGAWTEAFF.